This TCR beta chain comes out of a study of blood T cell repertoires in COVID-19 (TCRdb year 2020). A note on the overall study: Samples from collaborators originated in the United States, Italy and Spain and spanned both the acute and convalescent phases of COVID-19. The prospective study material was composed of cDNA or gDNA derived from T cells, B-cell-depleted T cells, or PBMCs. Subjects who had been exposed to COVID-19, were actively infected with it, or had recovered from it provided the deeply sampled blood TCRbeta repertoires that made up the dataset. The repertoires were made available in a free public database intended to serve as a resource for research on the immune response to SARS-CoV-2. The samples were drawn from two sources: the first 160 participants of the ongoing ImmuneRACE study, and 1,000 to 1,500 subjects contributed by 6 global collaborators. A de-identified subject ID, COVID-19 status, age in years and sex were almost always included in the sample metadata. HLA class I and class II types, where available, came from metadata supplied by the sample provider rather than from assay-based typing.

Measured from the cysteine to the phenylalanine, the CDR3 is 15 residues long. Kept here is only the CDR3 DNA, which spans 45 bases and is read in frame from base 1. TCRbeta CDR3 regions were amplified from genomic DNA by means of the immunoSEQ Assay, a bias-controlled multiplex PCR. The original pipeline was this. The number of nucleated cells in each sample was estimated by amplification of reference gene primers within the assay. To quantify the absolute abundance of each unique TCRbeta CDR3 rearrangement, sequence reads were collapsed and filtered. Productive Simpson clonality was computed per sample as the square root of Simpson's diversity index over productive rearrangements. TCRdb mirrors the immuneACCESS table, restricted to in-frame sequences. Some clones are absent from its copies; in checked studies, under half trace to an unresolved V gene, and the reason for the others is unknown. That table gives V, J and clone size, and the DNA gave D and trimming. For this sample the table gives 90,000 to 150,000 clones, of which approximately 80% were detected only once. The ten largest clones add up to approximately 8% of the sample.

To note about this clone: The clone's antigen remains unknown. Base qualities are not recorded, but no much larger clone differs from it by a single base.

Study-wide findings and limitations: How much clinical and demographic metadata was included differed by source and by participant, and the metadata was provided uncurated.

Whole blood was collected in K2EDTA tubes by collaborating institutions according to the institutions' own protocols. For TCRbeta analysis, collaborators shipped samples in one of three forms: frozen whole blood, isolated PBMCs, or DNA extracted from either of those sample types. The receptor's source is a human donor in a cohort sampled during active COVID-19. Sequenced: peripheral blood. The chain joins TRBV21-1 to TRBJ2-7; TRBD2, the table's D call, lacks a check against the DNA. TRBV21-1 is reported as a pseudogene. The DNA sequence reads TGTGCCAGCAGCCATCGAACTAGCGGGAGCTACGAGCAGTACTTC. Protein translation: CASSHRTSGSYEQYF.